This T cell receptor beta chain emerged from a study of T cells in Graves' hyperthyroidism and ophthalmopathy (dated 2019 in TCRdb). The study in broad terms: Peripheral blood was collected at initial diagnosis, before any treatment. To identify distinguishing TCR V-J signatures, a discovery cohort of around 100 patients was used, comprising 43 with Graves' ophthalmopathy and 57 with stable Graves' hyperthyroidism. Thyroid tissue and blood T-cell repertoires from about six Graves' hyperthyroidism patients were also compared in the study. TCR Vbeta CDR3 sequencing of some 140 peripheral blood samples (roughly 43 ophthalmopathy, about 74 hyperthyroidism and approximately 17 progressor patients) is reported in the paper. After sampling, hyperthyroidism patients received methimazole starting at 30 mg daily, and ophthalmopathy patients received high-dose intravenous methylprednisolone. The roughly 91 discovery patients were randomly divided into training and test sets at a 7:3 ratio. Prospective prediction of ophthalmopathy was tested in an independent validation cohort consisting of under 20 hyperthyroidism patients and around 16 patients who later progressed to ophthalmopathy.

Results and caveats for the whole study, not just this receptor: No statistical method was used to fix the sample size in advance, and group allocation was not hidden from the investigators. In validation, the model predicted progression to ophthalmopathy with about 71% sensitivity and 72% to 85% specificity, a median of around six months before onset. Most expanded thyroid clonotypes (frequency above 0.001) were also found in blood, which suggests that blood repertoires may mirror thyroid immune responses. In cross-validation, a model built on a 13 V-J signature told ophthalmopathy apart from stable hyperthyroidism with about 90% sensitivity and around 83% specificity, and in testing the same model reached 80%/75%.

This clonotype was observed a handful of times. The specificity of this receptor is unknown. Base qualities are missing; no much larger clone stands one base away. The TCR beta CDR3 regions were amplified from the RNA transcripts. The first round of RT-PCR for the TCR CDR3 was performed with the HTBI primer set and the Qiagen OneStep RT-PCR kit. The libraries were constructed in a second round of multiplex PCR and then size-selected and purified. Sequencing of the libraries was done on an Illumina HiSeq2000 using paired-end 100 bp reads. Turning to the authors' computational methods: Raw data were processed with SOAPnuke, discarding reads with adapters, uncalled bases, mean Phred below 15, or no exact constant-primer or identifier match. High-quality paired reads were merged with COPE v1.2.5, and unique nucleotide sequences were defined as clonotypes. Clonotypes were aligned to IMGT TRBV, TRBD and TRBJ reference segments using MiTCR v1.1. The analysis was restricted to V-J combinations with a frequency above 0.0001, which together covered 98% to 99.2% of the repertoires. A TCS score was defined as the ratio between F50 (clonal expansion) and ExV (chaos), using BLOSUM62-based TCRdist between CDR3 peptides within each V-J. Welch's t-statistics and random forest reduced 500 to 650 V-J features to fewer than 15, which were used in a naive Bayes classifier (R e1071). TCRdb reprocessing: public reads trimmed at Q25 with fastp, clones called with MiXCR, in-frame beta chains kept. Each CDR3 protein appears once, grouped with its most common genes and DNA. TCRdb's processing, not the study's, gives the V and J calls here. The sample data list more than 350,000 distinct CDR3 sequences, and approximately 14% of these were observed just once. The ten largest clones capture around a fifth of the sample.

The junction carries 17 bases between V and J, which are trimmed by 5 bases and 1 base respectively. Taken from the germline V gene, the CDR1 and CDR2 loops are MGHDK and SYGVNS. Reading from cysteine to phenylalanine, the CDR3 counts 16 amino acids. CDR3 DNA is the only sequence kept; it has 48 bases, read in frame from the first base. Ophthalmopathy patients had moderately to severely active disease, with a Clinical Activity Score of 3 or more, a NOSPECS grade of 4 or more, and a disease duration of less than 3 months. The study excluded patients with uncontrolled infections, other autoimmune diseases, pregnancy or lactation. Diagnoses relied on clinical symptoms, serum thyroxine and TRAb, thyroid ultrasound and orbital computed tomography. Ficoll-Paque density gradient centrifugation was used to isolate PBMCs from around 10 ml of fresh peripheral blood. Total RNA was extracted with Trizol reagent, and quality was checked on an Agilent 2100 Bioanalyzer.

This TCR was recovered from a woman in her twenties or thirties with Graves' ophthalmopathy. The sequence joins TRBV25-1 to TRBJ1-2; tentative D gene TRBD1, with 5 bases matching. The sequenced material came from blood. For the CDR3, the sequence is CASSPGDRGFNYGYTF. The bases are TGTGCCAGCAGTCCCGGAGATAGGGGTTTTAACTATGGCTACACCTTC.